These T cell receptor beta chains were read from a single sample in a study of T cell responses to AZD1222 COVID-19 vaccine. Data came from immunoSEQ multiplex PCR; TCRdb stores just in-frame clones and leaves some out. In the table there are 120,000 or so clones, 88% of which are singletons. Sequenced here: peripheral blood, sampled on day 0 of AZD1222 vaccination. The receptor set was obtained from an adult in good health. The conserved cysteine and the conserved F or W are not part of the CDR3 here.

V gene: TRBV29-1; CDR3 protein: SVGLDTQY
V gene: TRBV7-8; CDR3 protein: ASSLSGTGLQPQH
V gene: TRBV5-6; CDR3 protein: ASSHTTDTQY
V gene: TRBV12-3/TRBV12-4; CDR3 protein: ANSDPGTEAF
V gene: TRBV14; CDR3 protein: ASSQGQGTSPLH
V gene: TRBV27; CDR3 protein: ASSLQLAGGRETQY
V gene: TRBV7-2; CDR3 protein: ASTPRSKTGSNTGELF
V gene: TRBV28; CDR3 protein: ASSIQNTEAF
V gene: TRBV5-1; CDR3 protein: ASSLPGLSYEQY
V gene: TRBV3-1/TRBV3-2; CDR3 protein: ASSLGTANTGELF
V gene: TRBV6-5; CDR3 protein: ASSRDRDYEQY
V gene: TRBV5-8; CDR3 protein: ASSLRRHTLANYGYT
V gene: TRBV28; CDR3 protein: ASSPHTGELF
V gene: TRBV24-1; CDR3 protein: ATSDLRRQY
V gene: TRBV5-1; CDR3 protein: ASRPTAGGGETQY
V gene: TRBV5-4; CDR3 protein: ASSLAGGGYGYT
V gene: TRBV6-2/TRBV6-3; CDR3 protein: ASSPPPGHGRDEQY
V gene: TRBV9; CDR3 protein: ASSVGANRDRASDTQY
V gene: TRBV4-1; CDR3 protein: ASSQGRGWTGDYNEQF
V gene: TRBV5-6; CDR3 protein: ASRPYRLNSPLH
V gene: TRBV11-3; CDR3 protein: ASSLGQGQGTGELF
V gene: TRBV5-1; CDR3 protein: ASSEKRGPSTDTQY
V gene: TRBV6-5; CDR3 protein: ASRYRNTGELF
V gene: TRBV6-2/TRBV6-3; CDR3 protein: ASRYFSEQY
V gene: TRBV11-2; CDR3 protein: ASSLQGAGEQF
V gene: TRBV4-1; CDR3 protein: ASSQDRTSTRGEQF
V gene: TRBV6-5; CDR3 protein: ASSYSGSGDTYEQY